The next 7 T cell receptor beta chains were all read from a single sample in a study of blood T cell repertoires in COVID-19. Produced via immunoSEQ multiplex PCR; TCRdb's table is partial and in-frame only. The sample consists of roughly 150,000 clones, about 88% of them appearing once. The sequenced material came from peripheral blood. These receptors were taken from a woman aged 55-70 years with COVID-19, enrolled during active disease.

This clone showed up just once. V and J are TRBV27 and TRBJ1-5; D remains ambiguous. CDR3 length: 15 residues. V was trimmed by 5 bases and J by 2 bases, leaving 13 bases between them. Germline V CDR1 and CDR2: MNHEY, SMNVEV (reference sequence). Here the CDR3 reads CASSPRTWRNQPQHF. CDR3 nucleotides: TGTGCCAGCAGTCCGCGGACTTGGCGCAATCAGCCCCAGCATTTT.

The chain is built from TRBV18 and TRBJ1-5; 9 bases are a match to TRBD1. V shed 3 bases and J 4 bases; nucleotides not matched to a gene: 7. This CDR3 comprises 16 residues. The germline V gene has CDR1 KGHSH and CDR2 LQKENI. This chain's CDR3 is CASSPGTGILNQPQHF. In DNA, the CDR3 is TGTGCCAGCTCACCTGGGACAGGGATCCTTAATCAGCCCCAGCATTTT.

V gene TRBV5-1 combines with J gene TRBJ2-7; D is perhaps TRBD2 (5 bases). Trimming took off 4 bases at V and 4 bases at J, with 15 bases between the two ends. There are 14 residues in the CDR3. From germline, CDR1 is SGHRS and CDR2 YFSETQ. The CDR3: CASSQDGNLYEQYF. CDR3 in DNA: TGCGCCAGCAGCCAGGACGGGAATCTTTACGAGCAGTACTTC.

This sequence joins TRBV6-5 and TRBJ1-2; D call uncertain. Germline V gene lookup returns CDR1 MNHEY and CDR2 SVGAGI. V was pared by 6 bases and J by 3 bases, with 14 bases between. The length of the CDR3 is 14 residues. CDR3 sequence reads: CASSQGRGYYGYTF. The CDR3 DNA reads TGTGCCAGCAGCCAAGGACGGGGATACTATGGCTACACCTTC.

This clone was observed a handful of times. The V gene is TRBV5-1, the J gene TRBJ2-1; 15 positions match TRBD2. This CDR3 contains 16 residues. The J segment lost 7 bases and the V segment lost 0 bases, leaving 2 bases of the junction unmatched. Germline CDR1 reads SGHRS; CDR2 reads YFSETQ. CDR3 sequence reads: CASSLGTSGRGNEQFF. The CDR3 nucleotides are TGCGCCAGCAGCTTGGGGACTAGCGGGAGGGGGAATGAGCAGTTCTTC.

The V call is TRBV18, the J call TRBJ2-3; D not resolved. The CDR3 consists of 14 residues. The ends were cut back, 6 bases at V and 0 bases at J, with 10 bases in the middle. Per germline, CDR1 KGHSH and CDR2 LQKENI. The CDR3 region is CASSEGASTDTQYF. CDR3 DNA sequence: TGTGCCAGCTCGGAAGGAGCGAGCACAGATACGCAGTATTTT.

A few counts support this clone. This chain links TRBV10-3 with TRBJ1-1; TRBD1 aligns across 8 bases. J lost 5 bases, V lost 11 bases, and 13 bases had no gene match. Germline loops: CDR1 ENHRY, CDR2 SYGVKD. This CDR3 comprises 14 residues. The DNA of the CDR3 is TGTGCCTCCTGGACAGGGCCAGGGAGGACTGAAGCTTTCTTT. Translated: CASWTGPGRTEAFF.